A single sample is the source of the 17 T cell receptor beta chains below, sequenced in a study of neurological immune-mediated disorders. Time point indicated: longitudinal time-point 3. TCRdb used MiXCR to reprocess the 5' RACE reads, holding one entry per CDR3 protein. The data show 84,000 or so distinct CDR3 sequences, 4.3% seen once. The sequenced sample consisted of PBMCs. The receptors were gathered from a woman in her sixties or seventies with multiple sclerosis.

This clonotype showed up many times. The chain carries TRBV6-1 and TRBJ1-1; 8 bases agree with TRBD1. The CDR3 extends over 14 amino acids. Germline CDR1 MNHNS, CDR2 SASEGT. Losses at the gene ends were 8 bases for V and 1 base for J; bases not matched to a gene: 6. The DNA of the CDR3 is TGTGCCAGCCGAGGGACAGGAAGGAACACTGAAGCTTTCTTT. It is translated as CASRGTGRNTEAFF.

At least ten counts were recorded for this clonotype. The gene calls are TRBV18 and TRBJ1-2; D gene unclear. This CDR3 is 13 amino acids long. V lost 6 bases and J 4 bases, leaving 12 bases between the germline ends. Germline CDR1 reads KGHSH; CDR2 reads LQKENI. CDR3 in amino acids: CASSLAESYGYTF. Here the CDR3 DNA reads TGTGCCAGCTCCCTCGCAGAATCCTATGGCTACACCTTC.

This clonotype was found many times. The rearrangement uses TRBV6-5 and TRBJ2-5; 10 nucleotides agree with TRBD1. Germline values: CDR1 MNHEY, CDR2 SVGAGI. Trimming cost V 8 bases and J 5 bases; bases outside gene matches: 8. CDR3 length: 14 residues. The DNA for the CDR3 is TGTGCCAGCGGGTCAGACAGGGGGCAGGAGACCCAGTACTTC. Its translation is CASGSDRGQETQYF.

This clonotype was counted ten times or more. The V gene is TRBV6-6, the J gene TRBJ1-6; D unclear. CDR1 MNHNY and CDR2 SVGAGI come from the germline V gene (reference sequence). Trimming pared 7 bases from V and 1 base from J, leaving 11 bases between. This CDR3 is built from 15 residues. CDR3 sequence reads: CASTSQSSYNSPLHF. The CDR3 DNA follows: TGTGCCAGCACTTCACAGAGTTCCTATAATTCACCCCTCCACTTT.

This clonotype was seen many times. The chain links TRBV6-5 to TRBJ1-1; perhaps TRBD1 as D (6 bases). This CDR3 contains 13 residues. Germline V gene lookup returns CDR1 MNHEY and CDR2 SVGAGI. Trimming left V 6 bases short and J 1 base short, with 9 bases between. As DNA, the CDR3 is TGTGCCAGCAGAAAGGACAGGAACACTGAAGCTTTCTTT. It codes for CASRKDRNTEAFF.

At least ten counts were recorded for this clonotype. The chain has TRBV7-9 and TRBJ1-1, with D unresolved. V was trimmed by 1 base and J by 10 bases, leaving 10 bases between them. CDR1 is SEHNR and CDR2 is FQNEAQ in the germline V gene (reference sequence). CDR3 size: 12 residues. Here the CDR3 DNA reads TGTGCCAGCAGCTTAGTGGGCTCTGGAGCTTTCTTT. Translated: CASSLVGSGAFF.

This clonotype was seen at least ten times. The rearrangement links TRBV20-1 to TRBJ1-1, with D perhaps TRBD1 (5 bases). The CDR3 is 14 amino acids. V was clipped by 1 base and J by 7 bases, with 16 bases between them. Per germline, CDR1 DFQATT and CDR2 SNEGSKA (reference sequence). The DNA for the CDR3 is TGCAGTGCTAGAGCTCTAGGGGCATCCCTTGAAGCTTTCTTT. Amino acids: CSARALGASLEAFF.

Many counts were recorded for this clonotype. The rearrangement uses TRBV11-2 and TRBJ2-5; D perhaps matches TRBD1 (5 bases). Germline V gene sequence: CDR1 SGHAT, CDR2 FQNNGV. The CDR3 runs 14 residues. V lost 7 bases to trimming and J lost 2 bases, with 14 bases between them. CDR3 region: CASNPVAGQETQYF. The CDR3 DNA reads as TGTGCCAGCAACCCGGTGGCAGGGCAAGAGACCCAGTACTTC. The full variable domain, with the rest looked up from reference TRBV11-2 and TRBJ2-5, is EAGVAQSPRYKIIEKRQSVAFWCNPISGHATLYWYQQILGQGPKLLIQFQNNGVVDDSQLPKDRFSAERLKGVDSTLKIQPAKLEDSAVYLCASNPVAGQETQYFGPGTRLLVL.

This clonotype was recorded many times. The V call is TRBV12-3 or TRBV12-4, the J call TRBJ2-7; 11 positions match TRBD1. This CDR3 comprises 15 residues. J was trimmed by 6 bases and V by 3 bases; bases with no gene match: 7. CDR3 protein: CASSFRTGGGGEQYF. The CDR3 region has the DNA TGTGCCAGCAGTTTTCGGACAGGGGGCGGGGGCGAGCAGTACTTC.

This clonotype was picked up many times. The chain uses TRBV3-1 and TRBJ2-2; perhaps TRBD1 as D (6 bases). CDR1 and CDR2 (germline): LGHDT, YNNKEL (reference sequence). The V gene lost 6 bases and the J gene lost 5 bases, with 13 bases spanning the gap. The CDR3 extends over 14 amino acids. CDR3 coding DNA: TGTGCCAGCAGTTCCGGGACAAATACCGGGGAGCTGTTTTTT. Translating it yields CASSSGTNTGELFF.

Within the sample, this clonotype is medium-sized. The chain couples TRBV5-1 to TRBJ2-3; D unclear. The CDR3 spans 15 residues. Trimming stripped 0 bases from V and 2 bases from J, with 10 bases between. Germline loops: CDR1 SGHRS, CDR2 YFSETQ. The CDR3 DNA sequence: TGCGCCAGCAGCTTGGAGGGTAGCCCCACAGATACGCAGTATTTT. Amino acid sequence: CASSLEGSPTDTQYF.

This clonotype was seen at least ten times. The gene calls are TRBV5-1 and TRBJ2-7; 7 positions match TRBD1. The J segment lost 9 bases and the V segment lost 3 bases, leaving 15 bases of the junction unmatched. Germline V gene data show CDR1 as SGHRS and CDR2 as YFSETQ. CDR3 size: 15 residues. CDR3 region: CASSSGDRTDVGQYF. In nucleotides, the CDR3 is TGCGCCAGCAGCTCTGGGGACAGAACGGATGTCGGGCAGTACTTC.

This clonotype occurred a few times. The chain combines TRBV10-2 with TRBJ2-7; TRBD2 matches 7 bases. J gave up 2 bases and V 6 bases, and 13 bases lay outside the gene matches. The CDR3 is 16 amino acids. The germline gives CDR1 WSHSY, CDR2 SAAADI. The CDR3, as DNA: TGCGCCAGCAGACCCCACCGGGGGGAGGTTGCCTACGAGCAGTACTTC. This sequence encodes CASRPHRGEVAYEQYF.

Many counts were recorded for this clonotype. The gene calls are TRBV5-1 and TRBJ1-1, with D unclear. The CDR3 spans 15 residues. The germline V and J ends were trimmed by 0 bases and 7 bases, with 16 bases remaining between them. Looked up from germline, CDR1 is SGHRS and CDR2 is YFSETQ. CDR3 sequence: CASSLGPQSKDEAFF. DNA for the CDR3: TGCGCCAGCAGCTTGGGCCCCCAAAGTAAAGATGAAGCTTTCTTT.

This clonotype appeared many times. The chain joins TRBV20-1 to TRBJ2-4, with 8 bases identical to TRBD1. Germline CDR1 reads DFQATT; CDR2 reads SNEGSKA (reference sequence). The CDR3 is 16 amino acids. Unmatched junction bases numbered 6, after V lost 2 bases and J lost 0 bases. CDR3 in amino acids: CSARYPGQVAKNIQYF. As DNA, the CDR3 is TGCAGTGCTAGATATCCGGGACAGGTAGCCAAAAACATTCAGTACTTC.

In this sample, this clonotype turned up many times. The chain recombines TRBV3-1 with TRBJ2-2; 8 bases line up with TRBD2. Germline lookup yields CDR1 LGHDT and CDR2 YNNKEL (reference sequence). There are 16 residues in the CDR3. The junction had 7 bases not matched to a gene; V was cut back by 0 bases and J by 7 bases. The CDR3 loop reads CASSQDGGAANGELFF. CDR3 bases: TGTGCCAGCAGCCAAGACGGGGGGGCCGCAAACGGGGAGCTGTTTTTT.

This clonotype has a count of ten or more. The genes are TRBV20-1 and TRBJ2-6, with 8 bases that match TRBD1. CDR1 is DFQATT, CDR2 SNEGSKA, per germline (reference sequence). The CDR3 contains 19 residues. V lost 2 bases, J lost 0 bases, and 12 bases stayed unmatched. The DNA of the CDR3 is TGCAGTGCTAGAACCGGACCCGGACAGGGAAGCTCTGGGGCCAACGTCCTGACTTTC. Translated, it gives CSARTGPGQGSSGANVLTF.